The next 18 T cell receptor beta chains were all read from a single sample in a study of vaccination effects on CD4 cells after COVID-19. For these TCRs, the target antigens are not known. Sequencing was performed with immunoSEQ multiplex PCR; in TCRdb, only in-frame clones are kept and a portion is missing. The sample records 26,000 or so clones, 65% to 75% being singletons. Antigen-specific CD4+ T cells were expanded (with viral peptide pools) by the ViraFEST assay ahead of sequencing. Following 10 days of culture, CD4+ T cells were isolated. Prior SARS-CoV-2 infection was absent in the vaccine recipients, as shown by negative nucleocapsid antibodies. Sequences were derived from CD4+ T cells from PBMCs cultured with SARS-CoV-2 spike peptides, sampled before COVID-19 vaccination. The receptors were gathered from a human donor who received a COVID-19 vaccine.

CDR3 loop: CASSLGDRGSVRRYEQYF. In DNA, the CDR3 is TGTGCCAGCAGTTTAGGGGACAGGGGGAGCGTAAGGAGGTACGAGCAGTACTTC. The chain recombines TRBV27 with TRBJ2-7, with 11 bases aligning to TRBD1. The CDR3 has 18 amino acids. V was clipped by 2 bases and J by 4 bases; unmatched bases: 13. Germline CDR1 reads MNHEY; CDR2 reads SMNVEV (reference sequence).

This sequence joins TRBV19 and TRBJ1-1, with a possible D match to TRBD1 (5 bases). V lost 6 bases and J lost 1, with 12 bases in between. This CDR3 has 14 residues. Germline CDR1 and CDR2: LNHDA and SQIVND (reference sequence). The CDR3 protein is CASSKGTANTEAFF. The DNA for the CDR3 is TGTGCCAGTAGCAAAGGGACGGCGAACACTGAAGCTTTCTTT.

The chain employs TRBV4-2 and TRBJ1-6; D ambiguous. The CDR3 totals 15 residues. Trimming stripped 0 bases from V and 6 bases from J, with 9 bases between. The V gene's germline CDR1 is LGHNA and CDR2 YNFKEQ. The CDR3 sequence: CASSQEKPPNSPLHF. The DNA of the CDR3 is TGTGCCAGCAGCCAAGAGAAGCCACCTAATTCACCCCTCCACTTT.

This clone has a handful of counts. The J gene is TRBJ2-2, the V gene TRBV2; the match to TRBD1 covers 9 bases. In germline, CDR1 is SNHLY, CDR2 FYNNEI. CDR3 length equals 15 residues. Trimming removed 6 bases from V and 1 base from J; junction bases left unmatched: 3. The CDR3 coding sequence is TGTGCCAGCAGCCCGGACAGGGGGAACACCGGGGAGCTGTTTTTT. Its protein product is CASSPDRGNTGELFF.

V is TRBV11-2 and J is TRBJ1-5; the D is unclear. Germline V gene lookup returns CDR1 SGHAT and CDR2 FQNNGV. The V end was cut by 5 bases, the J end by 2 bases, with 10 bases between. The CDR3 length is 14 residues. The CDR3, as DNA: TGTGCCAGCAGCCCAGTTGTTCGCAATCAGCCCCAGCATTTT. It yields the protein CASSPVVRNQPQHF.

This clone has just a few counts. The CDR3 DNA reads TGTGCCAGCAGCCAATGGACCGGGGACAATCAGCCCCAGCATTTT. Amino acids: CASSQWTGDNQPQHF. The V gene is TRBV3-1 (or the pseudogene TRBV3-2), the J gene TRBJ1-5; D remains unclear. V lost 2 bases to trimming and J lost 3 bases, with 11 bases between them. The CDR3 runs 15 residues. Germline V gives CDR1 LGHDT, CDR2 YNNKEL (reference sequence).

V is TRBV14 and J is TRBJ2-5; D is perhaps TRBD1 or TRBD2 (5 bases each). Germline assignment: CDR1 SGHDN and CDR2 FVKESK. V was trimmed by 1 base and J by 0 bases, leaving 9 bases between them. This CDR3 spans 15 amino acids. Written as DNA, the CDR3 is TGTGCCAGCAGCCAAGTCCGGGGCCACCAAGAGACCCAGTACTTC. It yields the protein CASSQVRGHQETQYF.

This sequence joins TRBV7-7 and TRBJ2-1; D not certain. The V end lost 5 bases, the J end lost 10 bases, and 18 bases lay between the germline ends. Germline loops: CDR1 SSHAT, CDR2 FNYEAQ (reference sequence). The CDR3 has 14 amino acids. The CDR3 bases are TGTGCCAGCAGCCCTGTTGGGCTCCTAGAGGAGCAGTTCTTC. Its translation: CASSPVGLLEEQFF.

The chain is built from TRBV25-1 and TRBJ1-1; 8 nucleotides agree with TRBD1. Germline lookup yields CDR1 MGHDK and CDR2 SYGVNS. This CDR3 comprises 14 residues. The ends lost 6 bases at V and 5 bases at J; junction bases unmatched: 8. The CDR3 nucleotides read TGTGCCAGCAGCGGACAGGGAAGGTTGACTGAAGCTTTCTTT. This encodes CASSGQGRLTEAFF.

In DNA, the CDR3 is TGTGCCAGCAGCTTTTTTGCAGGGAACAATCAGCCCCAGCATTTT. As protein: CASSFFAGNNQPQHF. This chain connects TRBV5-6 to TRBJ1-5, with a tentative D call TRBD1 (5 bases). Trimming took 2 bases from V and 3 from J, leaving 12 bases between them. The CDR3 is 15 amino acids. Per the germline V gene, CDR1 is SGHDT and CDR2 is YYEEEE.

This chain links TRBV11-3 with TRBJ1-1; no reliable D call. The CDR3 extends over 15 amino acids. CDR1 is SGHNT and CDR2 is YENEEA in the germline V gene. The V end lost 5 bases, the J end lost 1 base, and 14 bases lay between the germline ends. The CDR3 region is CASSLSSRTNTEAFF. The CDR3 nucleotides read TGTGCCAGCAGCCTAAGTAGCCGCACGAACACTGAAGCTTTCTTT.

In nucleotides, the CDR3 is TGTGCCAGCCGCTTCGGAGACCAGGACGAGCAGTACTTC. Amino acid sequence: CASRFGDQDEQYF. The J gene is TRBJ2-7, the V gene TRBV6-5; D not resolved. The CDR3 is made up of 13 amino acids. Germline V gene lookup returns CDR1 MNHEY and CDR2 SVGAGI. The V end was cut by 8 bases, the J end by 5 bases, with 16 bases between.

The chain combines TRBV6-4 with TRBJ2-6; D may be TRBD1 (5 bases). Germline-derived CDR1 and CDR2 are MRHNA and SNTAGT. The V gene lost 0 bases and the J gene lost 3 bases, with 6 bases spanning the gap. The CDR3 extends over 15 amino acids. CDR3 DNA: TGTGCCAGCAGTGACTCCCAGGGTGGGGCCAACGTCCTGACTTTC. This gives the protein CASSDSQGGANVLTF.

This clone was counted a few times. The rearrangement links TRBV5-1 to TRBJ1-2, with TRBD1 identical over 9 bases. Germline lookup yields CDR1 SGHRS and CDR2 YFSETQ. V trimming: 3 bases; J trimming: 4 bases; junction bases outside the gene matches: 4. There are 14 residues in the CDR3. CDR3 nucleotide sequence: TGCGCCAGCAGCTATTCGGACAGGGGCTATGGCTACACCTTC. It encodes CASSYSDRGYGYTF.

The genes are TRBV24-1 and TRBJ2-3, with 9 nucleotides matching TRBD2. The CDR3 contains 14 residues. Trimming took 3 bases from V and 4 from J; bases not matched to a gene: 1. Germline lookup yields CDR1 KGHDR and CDR2 SFDVKD. The CDR3 loop is CATSDAGGADTQYF. The CDR3 DNA follows: TGTGCCACCAGTGATGCGGGGGGGGCAGATACGCAGTATTTT.

This chain connects TRBV2 to TRBJ1-2, with D perhaps matching TRBD1 (6 bases). The CDR3 spans 15 residues. Trimming left V 1 base short and J 0 bases short, with 9 bases between. Looked up from germline, CDR1 is SNHLY and CDR2 is FYNNEI. CDR3 bases: TGTGCCAGCAGTGAAGAGGGGGTCCCTAACTATGGCTACACCTTC. It codes for CASSEEGVPNYGYTF. The full variable domain, completed using reference TRBV2 and TRBJ1-2, is EPEVTQTPSHQVTQMGQEVILRCVPISNHLYFYWYRQILGQKVEFLVSFYNNEISEKSEIFDDQFSVERPDGSNFTLKIRSTKLEDSAMYFCASSEEGVPNYGYTFGSGTRLTVV.

V usage is TRBV3-1 (or the pseudogene TRBV3-2) and J usage is TRBJ1-2; D unclear. Trimming pared 0 bases from V and 8 bases from J, leaving 13 bases between. The CDR3 spans 14 residues. CDR1 LGHDT and CDR2 YNNKEL come from the germline V gene (reference sequence). This CDR3 is CASSQDSVGGGYTF. The CDR3 bases are TGTGCCAGCAGCCAAGATTCGGTGGGTGGCGGCTACACCTTC.

The chain carries TRBV6-4 and TRBJ2-3; TRBD1 matches 7 bases. The V gene end was trimmed by 0 bases and the J gene end by 4 bases; junction bases not matched to a gene: 1. The CDR3 is 14 residues long. Germline V gives CDR1 MRHNA, CDR2 SNTAGT. The CDR3 nucleotides are TGTGCCAGCAGTGACTCGCAGGGGGCAGATACGCAGTATTTT. It encodes CASSDSQGADTQYF.